Sequencing of this T cell receptor (beta chain) was carried out in a study of metastatic and nonmetastatic thyroid tumors. About the research overall: For malignant and benign thyroid patients, tumor or nodule tissue and blood were the sources whose repertoires were compared.

How the authors handled the data: What underpinned the distant-metastasis classifier for papillary thyroid cancer was the set of CDR3 differences across clinicopathological groups. From the PCR reads, TCRdb re-called clones with MiXCR. TCRdb, not the authors, supplied the V and J calls. The table shows 30,000 to 35,000 clones, with roughly 30% occurring only once. This CDR3 comprises 17 residues. Looked up from germline, CDR1 is SGHAT and CDR2 is FQNNGV. V was pared by 5 bases and J by 4 bases, with 20 bases between. Points from the study as a whole: It was reportedly found that TCR beta diversity was significantly higher in malignant thyroid tumors than in benign nodules, a difference seen in both blood and tumor samples.

This clone showed up just once. Its target is unknown. There were no patients who had received any treatment before thyroid surgery. The specimen sequenced was blood. This TCR came from a female donor with papillary thyroid cancer or a benign thyroid nodule (not recorded which). Some clones in this sample may be carry-over from other donors' samples. The chain has TRBV11-2 and TRBJ2-2; TRBD2 might be the D (7 bases). The CDR3 reads CASSLGRGGGFTGELFF. In DNA, the CDR3 is TGTGCCAGCAGCCTGGGTAGAGGGGGGGGCTTCACCGGGGAGCTGTTTTTT.